This T cell receptor beta chain was identified in a study of blood T cells in healthy people across ages. Then a second PCR, running roughly 7 to 11 cycles, was carried out with a sample-barcoded 5' primer and a J-beta primer mix. TCRdb ran MiXCR on the 5' RACE reads and lists one entry per CDR3 protein. The data hold 850,000 to 1,300,000 distinct CDR3 sequences, with 45% observed a single time. With 2 bases removed from V and 4 bases from J, the gap between germline ends came to 14 bases. Germline-derived CDR1 and CDR2 are MNHNY and SVGAGI (reference sequence). This CDR3 is 15 amino acids long. The genes are TRBV6-6 and TRBJ1-1; D might be TRBD1 (5 bases). The sequence was collected from a woman aged 60-75 years in good health. What was sequenced was blood. CDR3 in amino acids: CASSYGRTGGTEAFF. CDR3 DNA: TGTGCCAGCAGTTACGGGAGGACGGGGGGCACTGAAGCTTTCTTT.